This T cell receptor beta chain was sequenced in a study of response to subunit inactivated influenza vaccine. TCRdb re-derived calls from the RT-PCR reads in MiXCR, one entry per CDR3 protein. The table has under 950,000 distinct CDR3 sequences, about 20% seen once. CDR1 SEHNR and CDR2 FQNEAQ come from the germline V gene (reference sequence). This CDR3 is built from 12 residues. Trimming stripped 8 bases from V and 1 base from J, with 8 bases between. This clonotype was detected only a few times. Sequencing was performed on PBMCs from blood, taken less than 6 days after vaccination. The V and J genes are TRBV7-9 and TRBJ1-1, with no clear D. This TCR came from a middle-aged man who received an inactivated influenza vaccine. The CDR3: CASSKPNTEAFF. The CDR3 nucleotides read TGTGCCAGCTCAAAACCGAACACTGAAGCTTTCTTT.